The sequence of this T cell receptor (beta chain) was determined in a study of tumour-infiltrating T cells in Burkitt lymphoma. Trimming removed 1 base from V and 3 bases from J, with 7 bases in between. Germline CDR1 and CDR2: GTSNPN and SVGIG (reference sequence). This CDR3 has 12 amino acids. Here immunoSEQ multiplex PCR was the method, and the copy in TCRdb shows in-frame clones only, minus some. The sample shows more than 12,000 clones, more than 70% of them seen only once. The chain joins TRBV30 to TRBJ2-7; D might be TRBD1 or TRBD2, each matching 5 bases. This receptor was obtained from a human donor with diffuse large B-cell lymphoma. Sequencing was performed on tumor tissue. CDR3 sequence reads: CAWSGGSYEQYF. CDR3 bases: TGTGCCTGGAGTGGGGGGAGCTACGAGCAGTACTTC.